These T cell receptor beta chains were read from a single sample in a study of long-term antiretroviral therapy in people with HIV. TCRdb's copy holds only in-frame clones and misses some; the assay was immunoSEQ multiplex PCR. The profile covers about 7,100 clones, with 70% to 85% appearing a single time and about 22% taken by the ten largest. The sample consisted of unsorted PBMCs, taken 1.1 years after starting antiretroviral therapy. All receptors derive from a man aged 35-49 years with HIV. The CDR3 runs from the conserved cysteine through the conserved F or W. The D gene is left open where the match is weak. Not every row has a clone size; where given, it reads once, few, many or a size class.

D | size | J | V | CDR3 | DNA
TRBD2 | few | TRBJ2-7 | TRBV6-5 | CASSRRGVKAYEQYF | TGTGCCAGCAGCCGCCGGGGGGTCAAAGCCTACGAGCAGTACTTC
NA | NA | TRBJ2-1 | TRBV19 | CASSTGGSYNEQFF | TGTGCCAGTAGTACAGGGGGGTCCTACAATGAGCAGTTCTTC
NA | NA | TRBJ2-2 | TRBV6-4 | CASSDGAGGELFF | TGTGCCAGCAGTGACGGGGCTGGAGGGGAGCTGTTTTTT
NA | once | TRBJ1-4 | TRBV5-1 | CASSLALGSEKLFF | TGCGCCAGCAGCTTGGCCCTGGGGAGTGAAAAACTGTTTTTT
NA | few | TRBJ1-2 | TRBV2 | CASTLRDGYTF | TGTGCCAGCACCCTCAGGGATGGCTACACCTTC
TRBD1 | NA | TRBJ1-6 | TRBV19 | CASSIAGTVNSPLHF | TGTGCCAGTAGTATAGCCGGGACAGTCAATTCACCCCTCCACTTT
NA | NA | TRBJ1-6 | TRBV5-1 | CASSQEYNSPLHF | TGCGCCAGCTCCCAGGAGTATAATTCACCCCTCCACTTT
NA | NA | TRBJ2-3 | TRBV6-1 | CASSAGDRSRTDTQYF | TGTGCCAGCAGTGCCGGGGACCGTTCTCGGACAGATACGCAGTATTTT
TRBD1 | NA | TRBJ2-7 | TRBV29-1 | CSALTGSYEQYF | TGCAGCGCCCTGACAGGGTCCTACGAGCAGTACTTC
TRBD2 | NA | TRBJ2-7 | TRBV19 | CASSIQAGGDEQYF | TGTGCCAGTAGTATACAAGCGGGGGGTGACGAGCAGTACTTC
NA | few | TRBJ1-4 | TRBV19 | CASRGPKEKLFF | TGTGCCAGTAGGGGCCCTAAGGAAAAACTGTTTTTT
TRBD1 | NA | TRBJ2-7 | TRBV27 | CASSLSADRGYEQYF | TGTGCCAGCAGTTTAAGTGCGGACAGGGGCTACGAGCAGTACTTC
NA | NA | TRBJ2-7 | TRBV6-6 | CASSYSPYEQYF | TGTGCCAGCAGTTACTCCCCCTACGAGCAGTACTTC
NA | NA | TRBJ2-7 | TRBV9 | CASSVGLVGYEQYF | TGTGCCAGCAGCGTAGGGCTAGTTGGCTACGAGCAGTACTTC